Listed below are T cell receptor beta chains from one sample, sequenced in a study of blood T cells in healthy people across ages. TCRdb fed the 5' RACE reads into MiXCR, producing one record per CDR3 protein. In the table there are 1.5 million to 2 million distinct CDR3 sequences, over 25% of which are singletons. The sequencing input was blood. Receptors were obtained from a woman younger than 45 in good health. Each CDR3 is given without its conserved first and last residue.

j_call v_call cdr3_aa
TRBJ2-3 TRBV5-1 ASRTAGGGTDTQY
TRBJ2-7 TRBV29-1 SAVDPYEQY
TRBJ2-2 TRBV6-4 ASSDRDYGTGELF
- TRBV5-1 ASSWGGQQETQY
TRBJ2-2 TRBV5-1 ASSPSGGVDTGELF
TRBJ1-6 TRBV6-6 ASSYSSGQRLNSPLH
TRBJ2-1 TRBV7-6 ASSLGLFSYEQF
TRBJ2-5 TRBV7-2 ASSLAGGGGIQY
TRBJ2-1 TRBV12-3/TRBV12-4 ASSWAGQGPYNEQF
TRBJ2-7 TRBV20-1 SALPPTSGSREQY
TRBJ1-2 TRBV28 ASSDRPGANGYT
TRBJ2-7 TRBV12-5 ASGSGTGDYEQY
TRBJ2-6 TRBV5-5 ASSLRVGTDGANVLT
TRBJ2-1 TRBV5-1 ASSLTGTSGSYNEQF
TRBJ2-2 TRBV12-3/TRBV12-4 ASSYGLTGELF
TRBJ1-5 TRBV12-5 ASGLDSSGGSQPQH
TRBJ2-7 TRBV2 ASSEWVYEQY
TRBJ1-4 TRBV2 ASSEITAGNEKLF
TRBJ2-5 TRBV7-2 ASSASGQETQY
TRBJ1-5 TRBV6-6 ASSYWQSNQPQH
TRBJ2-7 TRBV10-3 AIGGDRSAYEQY
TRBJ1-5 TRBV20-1 SASDYRDRNQPQH
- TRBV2 ASSESVAAYNEQY
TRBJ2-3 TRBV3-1 ASSQAGGGRNTQY
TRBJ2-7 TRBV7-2 ASSGSGQGVEQY
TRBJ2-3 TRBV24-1 ATSDAGLAADTQY
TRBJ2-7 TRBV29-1 SVTAGASEQY
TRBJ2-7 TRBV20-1 SASRSGVIFEQY